The rows below give T cell receptor beta chains drawn from one sample of a study of T cells in tuberculosis. This table comes from immunoSEQ multiplex PCR, and its TCRdb copy is limited to in-frame clones, with some not included. The top ten hold approximately 5.9% of the sample, which has approximately 29,000 clones, 90% seen once. Sequenced sample: PBMCs. All receptors derive from a donor aged 10-29 years with latent tuberculosis or without tuberculosis infection. CDR3s include the opening cysteine and the closing phenylalanine or tryptophan. A D gene is named only where the DNA matches it firmly. Some rows mark clone size as missing; the rest say once, few, many or name a class of expanded clone.

clone_size d_call j_call v_call cdr3_aa cdr3_nt
. . TRBJ2-3 TRBV15 CATSRDPLTSRPTDTQYF TGTGCCACCAGCAGAGATCCCCTGACTAGTCGGCCCACAGATACGCAGTATTTT
. . TRBJ2-7 TRBV7-9 CASGRFSGSSYEQYF TGTGCCAGCGGCCGCTTTAGCGGAAGCTCCTACGAGCAGTACTTC
once TRBD1 TRBJ1-5 TRBV27 CASSQGQVFQPQHF TGTGCCAGCAGTCAGGGACAGGTGTTCCAGCCCCAGCATTTT
. . TRBJ1-6 TRBV4-1 CASSRGGLTAGNSPLHF TGCGCCAGCAGCCGAGGAGGATTAACGGCGGGTAATTCACCCCTCCACTTT
. . TRBJ1-1 TRBV13 CASSLGPAEGTTEAFF TGTGCCAGCAGCTTAGGCCCCGCGGAGGGGACCACTGAAGCTTTCTTT
. TRBD2 TRBJ2-7 TRBV19 CASSRGVFYEQYF TGTGCCAGTAGTCGGGGGGTTTTCTACGAGCAGTACTTC
. TRBD2 TRBJ2-2 TRBV27 CASRGGGYTGELFF TGTGCCAGCAGAGGCGGGGGGTACACCGGGGAGCTGTTTTTT
. TRBD1 TRBJ1-1 TRBV29-1 CSVAGQGAAEAFF TGCAGCGTGGCCGGACAGGGGGCCGCTGAAGCTTTCTTT
. TRBD1 TRBJ2-1 TRBV2 CASHRGFLDEQFF TGTGCCAGCCACAGGGGGTTTCTGGATGAGCAGTTCTTC
. . TRBJ1-4 TRBV28 CATKGQGTTNEKLFF TGTGCCACCAAAGGGCAGGGTACAACTAATGAAAAACTGTTTTTT
. . TRBJ2-2 TRBV6-5 CASRVAVGELFF TGTGCCAGCAGGGTGGCGGTCGGGGAGCTGTTTTTT
once . TRBJ1-6 TRBV7-2 CASSPTRSSPLHF TGTGCCAGCAGCCCGACAAGATCTTCACCCCTCCACTTT
. TRBD1 TRBJ2-1 TRBV9 CASSARGDRGINEQFF TGTGCCAGCAGCGCCCGGGGGGACAGGGGCATCAATGAGCAGTTCTTC
. . TRBJ1-2 TRBV29-1 CSATNVGEGNGYTF TGCAGCGCCACGAACGTAGGGGAAGGCAATGGCTACACCTTC
once . TRBJ2-2 TRBV9 CASSVRGDANTGELFF TGTGCCAGCAGCGTCAGAGGAGACGCGAACACCGGGGAGCTGTTTTTT
. . TRBJ2-3 TRBV2 CASKDLLSTDTQYF TGTGCCAGCAAAGACTTGCTTAGCACAGATACGCAGTATTTT
. TRBD1 TRBJ2-7 TRBV6-1 CASGQVSYEQYF TGTGCCAGCGGACAGGTCTCCTACGAGCAGTACTTC
. . TRBJ1-2 TRBV6-1 CAAAAVFRGYTF TGTGCCGCGGCAGCGGTATTTCGGGGCTACACCTTC
. TRBD1 TRBJ2-1 TRBV5-1 CASSLTTGGNEQFF TGCGCCAGCAGCTTGACGACAGGGGGGAATGAGCAGTTCTTC
once TRBD1 TRBJ1-2 TRBV9 CASSGPGQGNYGYTF TGTGCCAGCAGCGGTCCGGGACAGGGTAACTATGGCTACACCTTC
. . TRBJ2-2 TRBV28 CASRVAGELFF TGTGCCAGCCGGGTAGCCGGGGAGCTGTTTTTT
. . TRBJ1-1 TRBV7-6 CASSLDPPSVLTEAFF TGTGCCAGCAGCTTAGATCCCCCGAGCGTTTTGACTGAAGCTTTCTTT
. . TRBJ2-7 TRBV7-9 CASSLIGTSYEQYF TGTGCCAGCAGCCTCATCGGGACATCCTACGAGCAGTACTTC
once . TRBJ1-1 TRBV11-2 CASGSRGGIAEAFF TGTGCCAGCGGATCTCGGGGAGGGATCGCTGAAGCTTTCTTT